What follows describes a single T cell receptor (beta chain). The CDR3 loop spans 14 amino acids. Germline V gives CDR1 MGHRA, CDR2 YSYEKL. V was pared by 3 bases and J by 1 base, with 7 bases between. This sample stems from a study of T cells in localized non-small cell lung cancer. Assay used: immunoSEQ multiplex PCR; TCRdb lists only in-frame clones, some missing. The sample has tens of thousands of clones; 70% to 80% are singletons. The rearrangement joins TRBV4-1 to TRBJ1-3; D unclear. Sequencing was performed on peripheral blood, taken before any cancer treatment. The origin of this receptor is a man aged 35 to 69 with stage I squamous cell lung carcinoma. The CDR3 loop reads CASSHALSGNTIYF. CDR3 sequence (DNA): TGCGCCAGCAGCCATGCGCTGTCTGGAAACACCATATATTTT.